These T cell receptor beta chains were read from a single sample in a study of T cell responses to AZD1222 COVID-19 vaccine. Profiling relied on immunoSEQ multiplex PCR, and the TCRdb table lists in-frame clones only, not all of them. The data hold 150,000 to 200,000 clones, with roughly 92% observed a single time. The sample consisted of peripheral blood, taken on day 0 of AZD1222 vaccination. The source of these receptors is an adult in good health. Each CDR3 is given with its conserved first and last residue. D genes are given only for firm matches. Clone size is stated in some rows and not others, as once, few, many or a class when expanded.

TRBV6-5	-	TRBJ1-1	-	CASSYSRRRGTEAFF	TGTGCCAGCAGTTACTCGAGGAGGAGGGGCACTGAAGCTTTCTTT
TRBV19	-	TRBJ2-5	-	CASTGAQGRGEGETQYF	TGTGCCTCCACTGGGGCCCAGGGAAGAGGGGAAGGGGAGACCCAGTACTTC
TRBV12-3/TRBV12-4	-	TRBJ1-5	-	CASRQYSNQPQHF	TGTGCCAGCAGGCAGTATAGCAATCAGCCCCAGCATTTT
TRBV7-9	-	TRBJ2-3	-	CASSLTPTDTQYF	TGTGCCAGCAGCCTAACCCCTACGGATACGCAGTATTTT
TRBV30	-	TRBJ1-2	-	CAWSDGQTGYTF	TGTGCCTGGAGTGATGGGCAGACGGGCTACACCTTC
TRBV2	few	TRBJ2-7	TRBD1	CASSGTGSYEQYF	TGTGCCAGCAGCGGGACAGGTTCTTACGAGCAGTACTTC
TRBV4-1	-	TRBJ2-7	-	CASSQPGLTAIGEQYF	TGCGCCAGCAGCCAACCCGGACTTACCGCAATTGGGGAGCAGTACTTC
TRBV4-1	-	TRBJ1-2	TRBD1	CASSQRDRGGYGYTF	TGCGCCAGCAGCCAACGGGACAGGGGTGGCTATGGCTACACCTTC
TRBV18	-	TRBJ1-1	TRBD1	CASSPREQGTTEAFF	TGTGCCAGCTCACCCAGGGAACAGGGGACAACTGAAGCTTTCTTT
TRBV5-4	-	TRBJ2-6	-	CASSGGETGANVLTF	TGTGCCAGCAGCGGGGGAGAGACTGGGGCCAACGTCCTGACTTTC
TRBV6-5	-	TRBJ1-1	-	CASSYRRDGEAFF	TGTGCCAGCAGTTACCGCAGGGATGGTGAAGCTTTCTTT
TRBV6-5	-	TRBJ1-5	-	CASSYGDNQPQHF	TGTGCCAGCAGTTACGGCGATAATCAGCCCCAGCATTTT
TRBV19	-	TRBJ1-1	TRBD1	CATRDSGNTEAFF	TGTGCCACCCGGGACAGCGGGAACACTGAAGCTTTCTTT
TRBV6-5	-	TRBJ1-2	-	CASRSAGGYTF	TGTGCCAGCAGGTCCGCAGGTGGCTACACCTTC